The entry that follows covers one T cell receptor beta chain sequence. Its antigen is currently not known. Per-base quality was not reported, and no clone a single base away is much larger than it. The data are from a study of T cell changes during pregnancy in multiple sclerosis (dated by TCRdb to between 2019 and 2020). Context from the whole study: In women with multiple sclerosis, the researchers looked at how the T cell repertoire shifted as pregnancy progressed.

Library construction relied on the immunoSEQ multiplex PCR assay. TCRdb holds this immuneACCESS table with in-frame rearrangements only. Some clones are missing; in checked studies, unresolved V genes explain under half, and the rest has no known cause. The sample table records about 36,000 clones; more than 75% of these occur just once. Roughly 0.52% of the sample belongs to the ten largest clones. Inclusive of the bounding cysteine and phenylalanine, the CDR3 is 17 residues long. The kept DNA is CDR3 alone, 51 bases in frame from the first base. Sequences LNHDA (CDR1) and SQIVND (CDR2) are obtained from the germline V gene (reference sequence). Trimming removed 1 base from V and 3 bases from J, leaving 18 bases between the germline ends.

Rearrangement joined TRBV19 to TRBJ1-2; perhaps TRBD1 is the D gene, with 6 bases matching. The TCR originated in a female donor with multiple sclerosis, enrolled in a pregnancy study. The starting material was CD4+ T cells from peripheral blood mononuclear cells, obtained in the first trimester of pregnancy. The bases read TGTGCCAGTAGTATAGTCTCACGTTCAGGGGCCTACTATGGCTACACCTTC. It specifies CASSIVSRSGAYYGYTF.